The 24 T cell receptor beta chains below all came from one sample that was sequenced in a study of breast tumors, draining lymph nodes, adjacent tissues. TCRdb ran MiXCR on the multiplex PCR reads and lists one entry per CDR3 protein. The sample shows around 250,000 distinct CDR3 sequences, nearly 35% of them seen only once. The lymph nodes were axillary draining lymph nodes from breast cancer patients. Sequencing was done on a sample of axillary lymph node tissue. These TCRs come from a female donor with breast cancer. Some clones in this sample may be carry-over from other donors' samples.

This chain links TRBV7-9 with TRBJ2-1, with D unresolved. Germline CDR1 is SEHNR and CDR2 is FQNEAQ (reference sequence). The V end lost 4 bases, the J end lost 12 bases, and 16 bases lay between the germline ends. The CDR3 runs 13 residues. CDR3 protein: CASSSTSADTQFF. The CDR3 nucleotides are TGTGCCAGCAGCTCCACGTCCGCAGATACGCAGTTCTTC. Complete variable domain (other parts from reference TRBV7-9 and TRBJ2-1): DTGVSQNPRHKITKRGQNVTFRCDPISEHNRLYWYRQTLGQGPEFLTYFQNEAQLEKSRLLSDRFSAERPKGSFSTLEIQRTEQGDSAMYLCASSSTSADTQFFGPGTRLTVL.

This clonotype has ten or more counts. The chain has TRBV2 and TRBJ2-3; no clear D. With 6 bases removed from V and 3 bases from J, the gap between germline ends came to 13 bases. Germline V lookup: CDR1 SNHLY, CDR2 FYNNEI. The CDR3 contains 14 residues. Written as DNA, the CDR3 is TGTGCCAGCAGAACCACCCTCATGACAGATACGCAGTATTTT. Amino acids: CASRTTLMTDTQYF.

In this sample, this clonotype turned up a few times. The chain has TRBV28 and TRBJ1-2; 7 bases are shared with TRBD1. With 3 bases clipped from V and 7 bases from J, the junction kept 5 bases outside the gene matches. The CDR3 is 13 residues long. Germline loops: CDR1 MDHEN, CDR2 SYDVKM. This chain's CDR3 is CASSFPQGVGYTF. The DNA of the CDR3 is TGTGCCAGCAGTTTCCCCCAGGGGGTTGGCTACACCTTC.

This clonotype came up a few times. A much larger clone differs from this one at a single base, so this may be a read error. The chain links TRBV20-1 to TRBJ2-2; D remains ambiguous. With 1 base removed from V and 4 bases from J, the gap between germline ends came to 10 bases. Germline CDR1 and CDR2: DFQATT and SNEGSKA (reference sequence). The CDR3 consists of 14 residues. The CDR3 loop is CSARGAAGTGELFF. For the CDR3, the DNA is TGCAGTGCTAGAGGAGCAGCAGGCACCGGGGAGCTGTTTTTT.

Many counts were recorded for this clonotype. The rearrangement joins TRBV7-8 to TRBJ2-2; D remains unclear. The CDR3 is made up of 13 amino acids. V was pared by 5 bases and J by 2 bases, with 6 bases between. Germline values: CDR1 SGHVS, CDR2 FQNEAQ. Here the CDR3 reads CASSKDNTGELFF. CDR3 sequence (DNA): TGTGCCAGCAGCAAGGATAACACCGGGGAGCTGTTTTTT.

This clonotype has a handful of counts. The J gene is TRBJ2-7, the V gene TRBV6-6, with 7 nucleotides matching TRBD1. CDR3 size: 14 residues. Germline V gene data show CDR1 as MNHNY and CDR2 as SVGAGI (reference sequence). J was trimmed by 0 bases and V by 5 bases; bases with no gene match: 4. CDR3 bases: TGTGCCAGCAGTCCCCCAGGGGGCTCCTACGAGCAGTACTTC. It specifies CASSPPGGSYEQYF.

This clonotype was picked up many times. The chain is built from TRBV2 and TRBJ2-4; TRBD2 matches at 10 bases. Germline CDR1 reads SNHLY; CDR2 reads FYNNEI. CDR3 length: 14 amino acids. V lost 4 bases and J lost 4; bases outside the gene matches: 1. The chain's CDR3 is CASSGSGGKNIQYF. The CDR3 nucleotides read TGTGCCAGCAGTGGTAGCGGGGGGAAAAACATTCAGTACTTC.

This clonotype was detected a few times. The chain carries TRBV5-4 and TRBJ2-1; 14 bases line up with TRBD2. The CDR3 totals 16 residues. The germline gives CDR1 SGHNT, CDR2 YYREEE (reference sequence). The J segment lost 8 bases and the V segment lost 4 bases, leaving 8 bases of the junction unmatched. DNA for the CDR3: TGTGCCAGCAGCCCCGGGACTAGCGGGAGTCAGTATGAGCAGTTCTTC. As protein: CASSPGTSGSQYEQFF.

V and J are TRBV6-6 and TRBJ2-4; possibly TRBD1 or TRBD2 for D (5 bases each). CDR3 length: 15 amino acids. Germline V CDR1 and CDR2: MNHNY, SVGAGI (reference sequence). The V gene lost 5 bases and the J gene lost 0 bases, with 11 bases spanning the gap. This chain's CDR3 is CASSPSGLAKNIQYF. CDR3 DNA: TGTGCCAGCAGTCCCTCGGGGCTAGCCAAAAACATTCAGTACTTC.

The V gene is TRBV20-1, the J gene TRBJ1-2; no clear D. The CDR3 extends over 13 amino acids. CDR1 DFQATT and CDR2 SNEGSKA come from the germline V gene (reference sequence). V was pared by 3 bases and J by 2 bases, with 10 bases between. CDR3 residues: CSASERRNYGYTF. In DNA form, the CDR3 reads TGCAGTGCTAGTGAGCGGCGCAACTATGGCTACACCTTC.

At least ten counts were recorded for this clonotype. This sequence joins TRBV9 and TRBJ2-3; D uncertain. V lost 2 bases and J 2 bases, leaving 12 bases between the germline ends. This CDR3 is 15 amino acids long. From germline, CDR1 is SGDLS and CDR2 YYNGEE. Here the CDR3 reads CASSVTGWVTDTQYF. In nucleotides, the CDR3 is TGTGCCAGCAGCGTTACGGGTTGGGTCACAGATACGCAGTATTTT.

This clonotype occurred once. The chain has TRBV7-8 and TRBJ2-1; TRBD2 aligns across 11 bases. The CDR3 sequence is 17 residues long. V trimming: 1 base; J trimming: 6 bases; junction bases outside the gene matches: 8. Germline V gives CDR1 SGHVS, CDR2 FQNEAQ. Written as DNA, the CDR3 is TGTGCCAGCAGCTTAGGTGTAGCTAGCGGGGGGTTCAATGAGCAGTTCTTC. It specifies CASSLGVASGGFNEQFF. Supplemented by reference TRBV7-8 and TRBJ2-1, the full variable domain reads GAGVSQSPRYKVAKRGQDVALRCDPISGHVSLFWYQQALGQGPEFLTYFQNEAQLDKSGLPSDRFFAERPEGSVSTLKIQRTQQEDSAVYLCASSLGVASGGFNEQFFGPGTRLTVL.

This clonotype was seen ten or more times. The V gene is TRBV11-2, the J gene TRBJ2-7; tentative D call: TRBD1 (5 bases). Germline V gene sequence: CDR1 SGHAT, CDR2 FQNNGV. The CDR3 contains 12 residues. V was clipped by 2 bases and J by 3 bases, with 5 bases between them. CDR3 in DNA: TGTGCCAGCAGCTTACAGGGCTACGAGCAGTACTTC. This gives the protein CASSLQGYEQYF. The whole variable domain, remainder taken from reference TRBV11-2 and TRBJ2-7, is EAGVAQSPRYKIIEKRQSVAFWCNPISGHATLYWYQQILGQGPKLLIQFQNNGVVDDSQLPKDRFSAERLKGVDSTLKIQPAKLEDSAVYLCASSLQGYEQYFGPGTRLTVT.

Concerning this clonotype: With a much larger clone just one base away, this may be a read error. The chain has TRBV7-6 and TRBJ2-1; possible D gene TRBD2, 6 bases. The CDR3 runs to 15 residues. The germline gives CDR1 SGHVS, CDR2 FNYEAQ. In nucleotides, the CDR3 is TGTGCCAGCAGCTTAGCTTGGGGGAGGAACAATGAGCAGCTCTTC. As protein: CASSLAWGRNNEQLF.

The genes are TRBV7-2 and TRBJ1-2; D call uncertain. This CDR3 contains 14 residues. The V and J ends lost 2 bases and 6 bases respectively, with 13 bases between them. Germline assignment: CDR1 SGHTA and CDR2 FQGNSA. CDR3 sequence: CASSLNGLRDGYTF. CDR3 nucleotide sequence: TGTGCCAGCAGCTTAAACGGGCTAAGAGATGGCTACACCTTC.

This clonotype was seen a few times. The genes are TRBV5-4 and TRBJ2-1; D is perhaps TRBD2 (6 bases). Germline-derived CDR1 and CDR2 are SGHNT and YYREEE (reference sequence). The CDR3 consists of 11 residues. V lost 9 bases to trimming and J lost 4 bases, with 8 bases between them. In nucleotides, the CDR3 is TGTGCCACGGCGGGGTACAATGAGCAGTTCTTC. It specifies CATAGYNEQFF.

This chain links TRBV19 with TRBJ2-1; the D gene is possibly TRBD2 (5 bases). This CDR3 comprises 15 residues. CDR1 is LNHDA and CDR2 is SQIVND in the germline V gene (reference sequence). Deletions cut 1 base from V and 0 bases from J, with 7 bases between. CDR3 loop: CASSIGRGSYNEQFF. The CDR3 nucleotides read TGTGCCAGTAGTATAGGACGGGGCTCCTACAATGAGCAGTTCTTC.

This clonotype was seen repeatedly, ten times or more. V gene TRBV14 combines with J gene TRBJ2-1; D not resolved. The CDR3 loop spans 13 amino acids. Deletions cut 5 bases from V and 12 bases from J, with 17 bases between. In germline, CDR1 is SGHDN, CDR2 FVKESK. CDR3 loop: CASSVTLWRPQFF. The CDR3 nucleotides read TGTGCCAGCAGCGTGACCTTATGGCGCCCGCAGTTCTTC.

This clonotype was seen many times. The chain uses TRBV5-1 and TRBJ1-2, with a possible D match to TRBD1 (6 bases). Germline V gene sequence: CDR1 SGHRS, CDR2 YFSETQ. Deletions cut 4 bases from V and 6 bases from J, with 13 bases between. This CDR3 spans 13 amino acids. The CDR3 is CASSLNEGDGYTF. The CDR3 DNA sequence: TGCGCCAGCAGCCTCAATGAGGGGGATGGCTACACCTTC.

This clonotype came up a few times. This chain links TRBV6-5 with TRBJ2-5; TRBD1 agrees at 10 bases. Germline-derived CDR1 and CDR2 are MNHEY and SVGAGI. The CDR3 is 17 amino acids. V was pared by 5 bases and J by 5 bases, with 14 bases of the junction left unmatched. The CDR3 is CASSLGTGAFSGETQYF. The CDR3 nucleotides are TGTGCCAGCAGTCTCGGGACAGGGGCTTTCTCGGGGGAGACCCAGTACTTC.

This clonotype was found many times. The chain recombines TRBV4-3 with TRBJ1-2, with no clear D. Germline CDR1 and CDR2: LGHNA and YSLEER. The CDR3 totals 14 residues. Trimming removed 2 bases from V and 0 bases from J, with 7 bases in between. CDR3 nucleotides: TGCGCCAGCAGCCAACTACAGTCTAACTATGGCTACACCTTC. This gives the protein CASSQLQSNYGYTF.

The gene calls are TRBV5-4 and TRBJ2-5; D gene uncertain. The germline CDR1 and CDR2 sequences are SGHNT and YYREEE (reference sequence). CDR3 length: 15 amino acids. The ends were cut back, 3 bases at V and 2 bases at J, with 14 bases in the middle. The CDR3 region has the DNA TGTGCCAGCAGCTCTCGCTTATTGGGGCAAGAGACCCAGTACTTC. Translating it yields CASSSRLLGQETQYF.

The chain carries TRBV4-2 and TRBJ1-6, with 8 positions matching TRBD1. Germline V gives CDR1 LGHNA, CDR2 YNFKEQ. Germline trimming cut 3 bases from V and 8 bases from J; bases unmatched to any gene: 6. CDR3 length: 15 amino acids. Written as DNA, the CDR3 is TGTGCCAGCAGCCATGACCGGGACAGGTATTCACCCCTCCACTTT. Translated, it gives CASSHDRDRYSPLHF.

This clonotype was found many times. This chain joins TRBV5-6 and TRBJ1-2; tentatively, D is TRBD1 (5 bases). CDR3 length: 14 residues. Germline assignment: CDR1 SGHDT and CDR2 YYEEEE. Trimming shortened V by 1 base and J by 4 bases, and 11 bases separated the two germline ends. In DNA form, the CDR3 reads TGTGCCAGCAGCTTGAAGGGACGGCTCTATGGCTACACCTTC. It specifies CASSLKGRLYGYTF. Full variable domain (remainder filled in from reference TRBV5-6 and TRBJ1-2): DAGVTQSPTHLIKTRGQQVTLRCSPKSGHDTVSWYQQALGQGPQFIFQYYEEEERQRGNFPDRFSGHQFPNYSSELNVNALLLGDSALYLCASSLKGRLYGYTFGSGTRLTVV.